This T cell receptor beta chain was obtained from a study of T cell responses to AZD1222 COVID-19 vaccine (dated by TCRdb to about 2021). Background on the whole study: AZD1222 recipients whose second dose came at about 4 weeks and those whose second dose came at about 12 weeks were combined into one group, since spike-specific TCR depth and breadth did not differ between the two schedules. TCR sequencing was performed for approximately 240 trial participants, of whom about 200 were given two doses of AZD1222 and approximately 26 were given two doses of MenACWY control vaccine. Enrollment into the trials was organized by age into subgroups of 18-55, 56-69 and 70-plus years, and those subgroups contained roughly 160, 29 and 62 TCR-sequenced participants, respectively.

After removal of 2 bases from V and 6 bases from J, the junction retains 12 bases not matched to a gene. The CDR3 sequence holds 16 residues, the cysteine and phenylalanine included. Only the CDR3 portion is preserved as DNA: 48 bases, with reading frame beginning at the first base. Sequences SGHTA (CDR1) and FQGNSA (CDR2) are obtained from the germline V gene. The time point label here, explained by the study, means: baseline before first vaccination. The vaccinee samples were drawn from two UK trials, COV001 and COV002, one of which was a single-blind randomized controlled phase 2/3 trial testing AZD1222 (ChAdOx1 nCoV-19) in healthy adults. For TCRbeta chain sequencing, PBMC samples from trial participants were taken at day 0 and at day 28 after the second dose. Worth noting for this clone: It lacks a known antigen. Per-base quality was not reported, and no clone a single base away is much larger than it.

Broader findings and caveats from the paper: A significant rise in spike-specific TCR breadth and depth was observed after two AZD1222 doses relative to day 0 and relative to MenACWY recipients. Participants were mostly white British and included more females than males, and it was suggested by the authors that clonal diversity may have been underestimated. Because no day 14 peak-response samples were available, the repertoires could be characterized only after the peak T cell response. The whole spike protein was spanned by vaccine-associated CD4 TCRs, and dominant responses were seen in regions 160-218 and 743-854. Conclusions about previously exposed vaccinees are limited because only 6 or 7 AZD1222 recipients were SARS-CoV-2 seropositive at baseline. In the small 56-69-year group, the increase in depth fell short of significance, most likely because of low power. Epitopes outside the regions mutated in the B.1.351 and B.1.1.7 variants were reportedly recognized by nearly half of the unique spike-specific TCRs.

The CDR3 regions of human TCRbeta chains were subjected to immunosequencing. Per the source publication's procedure: Repertoire TCRs were checked for matches against a reference library of SARS-CoV-2-specific TCRs that had been generated using the MIRA antigen-specificity platform. Breadth was defined as the fraction of unique TCRs that were SARS-CoV-2-associated. Depth was defined as the fraction of total T cells that were SARS-CoV-2-associated. Using the MIRA data, each spike-specific TCR was mapped to the spike region that the TCR reacts to and placed in a CD4 or CD8 class. Log10-transformed breadth and depth values were compared by one-way ANOVA with Sidak's multiple comparisons tests. This is the immuneACCESS table as TCRdb keeps it, with only in-frame sequences that have V and J called. A part of the clones is gone; compared with another copy, unresolved V genes explain less than half, and the rest is unexplained. V, J and clone size are taken as reported in that table, and D and trimming were inferred from the DNA itself. The sample contains roughly 150,000 clones, 90% of them found a single time. The top ten hold about 2% of the sample.

The V gene is TRBV7-2 and the J gene is TRBJ1-2, with 7 middle bases fitting TRBD1. The clonotype comes from an adult in good health. The source was peripheral blood, collected on day 0 of AZD1222 vaccination. The CDR3 is CASSLSRTGRGDGYTF. The base sequence is TGTGCCAGCAGCTTAAGTCGGACAGGAAGGGGAGATGGCTACACCTTC.